The entry below describes one TCR beta chain. Its matching antigen is unknown. This sample was included in a study of CD4 T cells in relation to SARS-CoV-2 and coronaviruses. About the study: Convalescent patients had median age roughly 37 years, range about 20 to 80. Study-wide results and caveats: This crossreactivity analysis covered spike protein alone, no other viral proteins.

Generated by immunoSEQ multiplex PCR, the TCRdb table keeps only in-frame clones and is missing some. Here the sample spans some 60,000 clones, around 92% being singletons. Cryopreserved PBMCs were CD4-enriched, then split into naive and memory cells. V lost 5 bases to trimming and J lost 13 bases; unmatched junction nucleotides: 14. The germline CDR1 and CDR2 sequences are LGHDT and YNNKEL (reference sequence). CDR3 length: 15 residues. The rearrangement uses TRBV3-1 (or the pseudogene TRBV3-2) and TRBJ1-6; 7 nucleotides line up with TRBD1. Sample: naive CD4+ T cells from PBMCs. As for subset: naive CD4+ T cells isolated by negative enrichment. This TCR was recovered from an adult with COVID-19. The CDR3 DNA follows: TGTGCCAGCAGCTACGAGACAGGGACGCTTTCCCCCCTCCACTTT. Protein: CASSYETGTLSPLHF.